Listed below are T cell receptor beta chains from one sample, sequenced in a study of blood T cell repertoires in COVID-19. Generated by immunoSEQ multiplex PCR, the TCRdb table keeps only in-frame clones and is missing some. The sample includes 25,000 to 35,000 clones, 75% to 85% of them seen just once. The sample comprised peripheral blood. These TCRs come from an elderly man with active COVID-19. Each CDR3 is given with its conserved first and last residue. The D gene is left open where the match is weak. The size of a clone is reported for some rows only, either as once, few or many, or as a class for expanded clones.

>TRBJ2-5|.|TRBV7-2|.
TGTGCCAGCAGCTTAGCGCGGGTAGCTCCCAAGTACTTC
CASSLARVAPKYF
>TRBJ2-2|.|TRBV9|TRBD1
TGTGCCAGCAGCGTCTATACAGGGGACACCGGGGAGCTGTTTTTT
CASSVYTGDTGELFF
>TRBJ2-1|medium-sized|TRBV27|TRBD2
TGTGCCAGCAGTCCTGGTCGGCTAGCGGGGTACAATGAGCAGTTCTTC
CASSPGRLAGYNEQFF
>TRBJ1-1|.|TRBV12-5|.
TGTGCTAGTGGAAAACAAGACACTGAAGCTTTCTTT
CASGKQDTEAFF
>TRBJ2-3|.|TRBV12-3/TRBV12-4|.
TGTGCCAGCATGGGGCCGGATACGCAGTATTTT
CASMGPDTQYF
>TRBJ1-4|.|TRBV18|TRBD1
TGTGCCAGCTCACCTCCCGGACAGGGGGGATTTGCAACTAATGAAAAACTGTTTTTT
CASSPPGQGGFATNEKLFF
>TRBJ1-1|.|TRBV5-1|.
TGCGCCAGCAGCTTAAGTGGAGGGGAAGCTTTCTTT
CASSLSGGEAFF
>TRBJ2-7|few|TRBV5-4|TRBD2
TGTGCCAGCAGCTCGCAGGGAGGGGAGCAGTACTTC
CASSSQGGEQYF
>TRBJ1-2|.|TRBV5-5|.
TGTGCCAGCAGCTTGAGCGGAACTTTTGGCTACACCTTC
CASSLSGTFGYTF
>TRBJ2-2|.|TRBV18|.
TGTGCCAGCTCACCGGACAGTAACGTCGGGGAGCTGTTTTTT
CASSPDSNVGELFF
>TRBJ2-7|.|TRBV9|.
TGTGCCAGCAGCGTAGGACCGGGTGAGGGCGAGCAGTACTTC
CASSVGPGEGEQYF
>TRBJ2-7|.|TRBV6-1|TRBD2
TGTGCCAGCAGTGCACTAGCGGGGACGTTCTCTGGCGAGCAGTACTTC
CASSALAGTFSGEQYF
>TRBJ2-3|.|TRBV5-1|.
TGCGCCAGCAGCTTGGCCGGTGAAGATACGCAGTATTTT
CASSLAGEDTQYF
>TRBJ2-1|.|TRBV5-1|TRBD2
TGCGCCAGCAGCTGGTCCGGGACTAGCGGGTACAATGAGCAGTTCTTC
CASSWSGTSGYNEQFF
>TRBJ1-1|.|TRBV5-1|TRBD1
TGCGCCAGCAGCTTGAGGGGACAGGTTACAGTAGGCAGTGGAGCTTTCTTT
CASSLRGQVTVGSGAFF
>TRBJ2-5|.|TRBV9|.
TGTGCCAGCAGCGTAGGGGCCTTCCAGGAGACCCAGTACTTC
CASSVGAFQETQYF
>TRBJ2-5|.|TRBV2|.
TGTGCCAGCAGCCCCTCGGAGACCCAGTACTTC
CASSPSETQYF
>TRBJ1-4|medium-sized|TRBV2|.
TGTGCCAGCAGTGAAATCTCGGGTGGTAATGAAAAACTGTTTTTT
CASSEISGGNEKLFF
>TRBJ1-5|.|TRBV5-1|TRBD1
TGCGCCAGCAGCCCCGGGACAGGGGGCGGACAGCCCCAGCATTTT
CASSPGTGGGQPQHF
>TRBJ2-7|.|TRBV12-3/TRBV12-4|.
TGTGCCAGCAGTTTTAGTCGCTCCTACGAGCAGTACTTC
CASSFSRSYEQYF
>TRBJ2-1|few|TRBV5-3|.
TGTGCCAGAAGCTTGTCAAACGGTGAGAGCAATGAGCAGTTCTTC
CARSLSNGESNEQFF
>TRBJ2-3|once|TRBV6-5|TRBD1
TGTGCCGCCAAGTGGGACAGGTACACAGATACGCAGTATTTT
CAAKWDRYTDTQYF
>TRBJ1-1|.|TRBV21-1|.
TGTGCCAGCAGCAAAGCTCGACAGGGGACGGTAATGGACACTGAAGCTTTCTTT
CASSKARQGTVMDTEAFF
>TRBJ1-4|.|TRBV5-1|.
TGCGCCAGCAGGGCAAGACTCAATGAAAAACTGTTTTTT
CASRARLNEKLFF
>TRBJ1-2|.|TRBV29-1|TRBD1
TGCAGACAAACCCTACAGGGGGCCTATGGCTACACCTTC
CRQTLQGAYGYTF
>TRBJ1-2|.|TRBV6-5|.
TGTGCCAGCAGAGACGATCGGGGACTGTATGGCTACACCTTC
CASRDDRGLYGYTF
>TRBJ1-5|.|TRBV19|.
TGTGCCAGTAGTAGGAACAGGGACAATCAGCCCCAGCATTTT
CASSRNRDNQPQHF
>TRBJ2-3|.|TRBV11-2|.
TGTGCCAGCAGCCGAGAGGGAACGCAGTATTTT
CASSREGTQYF
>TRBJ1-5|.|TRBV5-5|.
TGTGCCAGCAGCGCCGGACTGACCAATCAGCCCCAGCATTTT
CASSAGLTNQPQHF
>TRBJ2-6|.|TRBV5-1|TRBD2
TGCGCCAGCAGCTTGCGGCCTAGCGGGGATCTAACGGGCTCTGGGGCCAACGTCCTGACTTTC
CASSLRPSGDLTGSGANVLTF
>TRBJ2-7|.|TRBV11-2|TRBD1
TGTGCCAGCAGCCGATATATACCTCGGGGGACAGGGGACGAGCAGTACTTC
CASSRYIPRGTGDEQYF
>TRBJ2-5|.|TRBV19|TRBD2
TGTGCCAGAGCCGGGACTAGCGGGGGGTCGAGAAGGGAGACCCAGTACTTC
CARAGTSGGSRRETQYF
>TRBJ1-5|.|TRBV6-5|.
TGTGCCAGCAAGTTAGCGAATAATCAGCCCCAGCATTTT
CASKLANNQPQHF
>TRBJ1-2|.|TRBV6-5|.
TGTGCCAGCAGGAACGAAGGAGGGATCTATGGCTACACCTTC
CASRNEGGIYGYTF
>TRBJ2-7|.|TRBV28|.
TGTGCCAGCAGTCTCACATACGAGCAGTACTTC
CASSLTYEQYF
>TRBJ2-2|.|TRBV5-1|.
TGCGCCAGCAGCTCGAGCACTCCATACACCGGGGAGCTGTTTTTT
CASSSSTPYTGELFF
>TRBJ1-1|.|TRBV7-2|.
TGTGCCAGCAGTTCTAGGAACACTGAAGCTTTCTTT
CASSSRNTEAFF
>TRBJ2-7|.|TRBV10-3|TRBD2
TGTGCCATCAGCCCAGCGGGGGGAGCCTCGGCCTACGAGCAGTACTTC
CAISPAGGASAYEQYF
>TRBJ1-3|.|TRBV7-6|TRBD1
TGTGCCAGCAGCTTAGAAAGGGGGCCGGGGAACACCATATATTTT
CASSLERGPGNTIYF
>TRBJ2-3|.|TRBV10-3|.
TGTGCCATCAGTGAGGGAGGGGGCACAGATACGCAGTATTTT
CAISEGGGTDTQYF
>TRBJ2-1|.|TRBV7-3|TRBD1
TGTGCCAGCAGCCCCGGACAGGGGGCGAGTAATGAGCAGTTCTTC
CASSPGQGASNEQFF
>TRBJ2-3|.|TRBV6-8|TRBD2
TGTGCCAGCAGTTACGGGTCGGGCTGGGAGCGGGGTCACACAGATACGCAGTATTTT
CASSYGSGWERGHTDTQYF
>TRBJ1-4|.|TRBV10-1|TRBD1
TGCGCCAGCGTCCGGGACAGGGGGGTACGCGTTGAAAAACTGTTTTTT
CASVRDRGVRVEKLFF
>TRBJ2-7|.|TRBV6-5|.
TGTGCCAGCAGTCCTGAGGGGGGGAGCTCCTACGAGCAGTACTTC
CASSPEGGSSYEQYF
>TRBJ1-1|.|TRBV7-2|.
TGTGCCAGCAGCCCCCAAGCAGGGAACACTGAAGCTTTCTTT
CASSPQAGNTEAFF
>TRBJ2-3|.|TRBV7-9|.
TGTGCCAGCAGCCCACCCGGGGTAAGCACAGATACGCAGTATTTT
CASSPPGVSTDTQYF
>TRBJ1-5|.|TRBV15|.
TGTGCCACCAGCAGAGTTCCTCGTACAGTCAGCAATCAGCCCCAGCATTTT
CATSRVPRTVSNQPQHF
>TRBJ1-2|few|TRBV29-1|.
TGCAGCGTTGCAGGGACATCCCGAGCTAACTATGGCTACACCTTC
CSVAGTSRANYGYTF
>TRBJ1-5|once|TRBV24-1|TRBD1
TGTGCCACCAGTGGCGAGAAGGACAGGGAAGATCAGCCCCAGCATTTT
CATSGEKDREDQPQHF
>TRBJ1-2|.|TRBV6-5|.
TGTGCCAGCAGTTACTCGACGGAGAACTATGGCTACACCTTC
CASSYSTENYGYTF
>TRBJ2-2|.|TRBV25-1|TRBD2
TGTGCCAGCAGACTTAGCGGGGCCGGGGAGCTGTTTTTT
CASRLSGAGELFF
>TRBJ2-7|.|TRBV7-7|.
TGTGCCAGCAGCTTATCGTTGGGGGCCTCCTACGAGCAGTACTTC
CASSLSLGASYEQYF
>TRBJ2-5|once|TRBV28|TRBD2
TGTGCCAGCAGTTTATCGCTTAGCGGGCAAGAGACCCAGTACTTC
CASSLSLSGQETQYF
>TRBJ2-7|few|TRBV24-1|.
TGTGCCACCAGTGATTACAGGGATCACGAGCAGTACTTC
CATSDYRDHEQYF
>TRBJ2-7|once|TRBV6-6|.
TGTGCCAGCAGTTACTCGCTGGGCAACTCCTACGAGCAGTACTTC
CASSYSLGNSYEQYF
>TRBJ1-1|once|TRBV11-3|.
TGTGCCAGCAGCTTAGTACAGAACACTGAAGCTTTCTTT
CASSLVQNTEAFF